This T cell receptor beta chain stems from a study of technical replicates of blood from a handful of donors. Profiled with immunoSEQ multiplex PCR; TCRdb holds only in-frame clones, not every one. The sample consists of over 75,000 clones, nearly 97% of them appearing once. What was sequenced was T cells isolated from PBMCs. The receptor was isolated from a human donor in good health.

CDR3 region: CASSIYTGELFF. Here the CDR3 DNA reads TGTGCCAGTAGCATTTACACCGGGGAGCTGTTTTTT. The chain uses TRBV19 and TRBJ2-2; D uncertain. Germline V gene sequence: CDR1 LNHDA, CDR2 SQIVND (reference sequence). The CDR3 extends over 12 amino acids. With 6 bases removed from V and 3 bases from J, the gap between germline ends came to 5 bases.